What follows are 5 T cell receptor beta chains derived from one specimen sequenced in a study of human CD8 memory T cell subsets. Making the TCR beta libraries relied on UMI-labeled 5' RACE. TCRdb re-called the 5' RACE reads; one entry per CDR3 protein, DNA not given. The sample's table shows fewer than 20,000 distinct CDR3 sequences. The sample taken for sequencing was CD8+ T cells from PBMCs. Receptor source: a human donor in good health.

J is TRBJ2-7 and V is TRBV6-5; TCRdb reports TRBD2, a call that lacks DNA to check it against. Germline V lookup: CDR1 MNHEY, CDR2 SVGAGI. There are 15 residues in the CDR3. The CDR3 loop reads CASSYSLSGTYEQYF.

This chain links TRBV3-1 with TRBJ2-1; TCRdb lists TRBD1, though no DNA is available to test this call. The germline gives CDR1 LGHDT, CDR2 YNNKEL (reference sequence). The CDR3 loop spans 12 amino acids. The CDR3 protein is CASSQETGQEFF.

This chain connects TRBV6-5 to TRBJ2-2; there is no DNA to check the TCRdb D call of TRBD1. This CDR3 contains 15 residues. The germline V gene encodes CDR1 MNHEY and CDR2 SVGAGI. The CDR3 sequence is CASSYGPKVTGELFF.

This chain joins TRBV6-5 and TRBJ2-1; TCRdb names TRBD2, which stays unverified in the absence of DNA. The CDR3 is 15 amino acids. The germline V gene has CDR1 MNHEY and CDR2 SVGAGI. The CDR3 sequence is CASSQLAGGLDEQFF.

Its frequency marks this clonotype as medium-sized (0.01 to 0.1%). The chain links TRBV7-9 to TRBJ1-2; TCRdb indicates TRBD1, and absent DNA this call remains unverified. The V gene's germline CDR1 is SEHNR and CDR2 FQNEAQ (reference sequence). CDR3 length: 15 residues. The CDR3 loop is CASSDGTGVNYGYTF.